These 6 T cell receptor beta chains originate from one sample sequenced in a study of blood T cell repertoires in COVID-19 (dated by TCRdb to 2020 to 2021). Library prep was done by the immunoSEQ multiplex PCR assay. TCRdb carries this immuneACCESS record with in-frame sequences only. Its versions omit some clonotypes, under half of them owing to an unresolved V gene in the studies checked, with the rest unexplained. The sample profile shows some 120,000 clones; around 87% of them were found once. The biggest ten clones account for around a quarter of the sample. The material sequenced was peripheral blood. The receptors were sampled from a man aged 65-85 years with active or convalescent COVID-19.

V usage is TRBV29-1 and J usage is TRBJ2-6, with D perhaps matching TRBD1 (6 bases). The germline V gene has CDR1 SQVTM and CDR2 ANQGSEA. The CDR3 sequence is 19 residues long. V lost 4 bases and J 0 bases, leaving 22 bases between the germline ends. The CDR3 sequence is CSVAFPYRAPFSGANVLTF. The CDR3 DNA reads as TGCAGCGTTGCCTTCCCGTACAGGGCCCCCTTCTCTGGGGCCAACGTCCTGACTTTC.

V is TRBV7-9 and J is TRBJ2-3; 7 bases line up with TRBD2. The CDR3 has 14 amino acids. Trimming cost V 5 bases and J 3 bases; bases outside gene matches: 5. Germline V gives CDR1 SEHNR, CDR2 FQNEAQ (reference sequence). This CDR3 is CASSANGGTDTQYF. The CDR3 region has the DNA TGTGCCAGCAGCGCCAACGGGGGGACAGATACGCAGTATTTT.

This rearrangement joins TRBV5-1 to TRBJ2-7, with a possible D match to TRBD2 (6 bases). This CDR3 has 14 amino acids. V lost 1 base, J lost 3 bases, and 11 bases lay in between. Germline-derived CDR1 and CDR2 are SGHRS and YFSETQ. The CDR3 loop reads CASSLSGDRYEQYF. Here the CDR3 DNA reads TGCGCCAGCAGCTTGTCGGGGGACCGCTACGAGCAGTACTTC.

This clone was seen a handful of times. This chain connects TRBV10-3 to TRBJ2-2, with 14 bases lining up with TRBD2. The CDR3 consists of 15 residues. Germline loops: CDR1 ENHRY, CDR2 SYGVKD. V lost 6 bases, J lost 3 bases, and 0 bases stayed unmatched. The DNA of the CDR3 is TGTGCCATCAGGGGACTAGCGGGGGACACCGGGGAGCTGTTTTTT. Translation gives CAIRGLAGDTGELFF.

This chain connects TRBV10-3 to TRBJ1-6; a possible D gene is TRBD1 (6 bases). The ends were cut back, 10 bases at V and 7 bases at J, with 14 bases in the middle. The CDR3 contains 13 residues. In germline, CDR1 is ENHRY, CDR2 SYGVKD. CDR3 amino acids: CATNRDKNSPLHF. The CDR3 coding sequence is TGTGCCACGAACCGGGACAAGAATTCACCCCTCCACTTT.

The J gene is TRBJ2-3, the V gene TRBV9; 8 bases align to TRBD2. Germline V gives CDR1 SGDLS, CDR2 YYNGEE. This CDR3 region has 17 residues. The ends lost 3 bases at V and 4 bases at J; junction bases unmatched: 13. CDR3 coding DNA: TGTGCCAGCAGCGGACAACAAAGCGGGAGAGGGGCAGATACGCAGTATTTT. Its protein is CASSGQQSGRGADTQYF.